The following is a TCR beta chain sequence with its context. These data come from a study of blood T cell repertoires in COVID-19. About the research overall: Samples taken during acute and convalescent COVID-19 were collected in the United States, Italy and Spain. Nucleic acid was either cDNA or gDNA, and it came from T cells, B-cell-depleted T cells, or PBMCs.

The junction had 5 bases not matched to a gene; V was cut back by 6 bases and J by 0 bases. The CDR3 length is 15 residues. CDR1 and CDR2 from the germline V gene are SGHVS and FQNEAQ. How the authors handled the data: How many nucleated cells were present was estimated from reference gene primer amplification. The table came from immunoSEQ multiplex PCR; TCRdb's copy has only in-frame clones and leaves some out. The V and J calls and clone size are taken from that table; D and trimming were inferred from the DNA. The data show some 83,000 clones, roughly 80% seen once. The sample was peripheral blood. This chain uses TRBV7-8 with TRBJ2-3; TRBD1 agrees at 8 bases. The sequence came from a man aged 50-59 years with acute or convalescent COVID-19. CDR3 in DNA: TGTGCCAGCAGTACGCGGGACAGGAGCACAGATACGCAGTATTTT. Protein sequence: CASSTRDRSTDTQYF.